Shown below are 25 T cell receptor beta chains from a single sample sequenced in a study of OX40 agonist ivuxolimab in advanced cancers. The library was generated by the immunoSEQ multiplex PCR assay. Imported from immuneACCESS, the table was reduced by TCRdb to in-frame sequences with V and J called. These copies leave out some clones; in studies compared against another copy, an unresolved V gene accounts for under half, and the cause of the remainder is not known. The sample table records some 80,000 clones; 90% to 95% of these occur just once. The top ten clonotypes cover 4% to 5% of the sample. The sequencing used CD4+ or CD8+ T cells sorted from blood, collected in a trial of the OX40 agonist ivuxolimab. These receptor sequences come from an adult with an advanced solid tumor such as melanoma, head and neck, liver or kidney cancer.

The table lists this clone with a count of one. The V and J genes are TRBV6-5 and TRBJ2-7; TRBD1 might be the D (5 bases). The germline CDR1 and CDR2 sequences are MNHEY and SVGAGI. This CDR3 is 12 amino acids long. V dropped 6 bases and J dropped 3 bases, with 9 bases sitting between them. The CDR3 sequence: CASRGPGYEQYF. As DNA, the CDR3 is TGTGCCAGCAGGGGGCCTGGCTACGAGCAGTACTTC.

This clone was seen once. DNA for the CDR3: TGTGCCAGCAGCGTCGGGGTCGGGGATCCGGGCACTGAAGCTTTCTTT. As protein: CASSVGVGDPGTEAFF. The chain carries TRBV7-3 and TRBJ1-1; D is unresolved. V was clipped by 5 bases and J by 4 bases, with 20 bases between them. Germline V gene sequence: CDR1 SGHTA, CDR2 FQGTGA. The CDR3 covers 16 residues. Drawing the rest from reference TRBV7-3 and TRBJ1-1, the complete variable domain is GAGVSQTPSNKVTEKGKYVELRCDPISGHTALYWYRQSLGQGPEFLIYFQGTGAADDSGLPNDRFFAVRPEGSVSTLKIQRTERGDSAVYLCASSVGVGDPGTEAFFGQGTRLTVV.

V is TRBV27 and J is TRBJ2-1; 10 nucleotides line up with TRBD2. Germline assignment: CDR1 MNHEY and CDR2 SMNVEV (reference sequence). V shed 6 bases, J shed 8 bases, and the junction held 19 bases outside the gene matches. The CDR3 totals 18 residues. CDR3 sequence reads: CASSPASGRLGVTHEQFF. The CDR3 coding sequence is TGTGCCAGCAGCCCGGCTAGCGGGAGATTGGGGGTTACACATGAGCAGTTCTTC.

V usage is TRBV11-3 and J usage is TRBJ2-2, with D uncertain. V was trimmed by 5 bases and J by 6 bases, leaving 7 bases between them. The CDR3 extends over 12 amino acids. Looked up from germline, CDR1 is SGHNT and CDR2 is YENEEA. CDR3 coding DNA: TGTGCCAGCAGCCCCTTGCCCGGGGAGCTGTTTTTT. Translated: CASSPLPGELFF.

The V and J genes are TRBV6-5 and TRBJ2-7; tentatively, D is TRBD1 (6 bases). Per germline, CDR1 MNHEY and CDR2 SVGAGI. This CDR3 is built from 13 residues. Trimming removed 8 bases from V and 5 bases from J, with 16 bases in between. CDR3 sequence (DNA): TGTGCCAGCCGCTTCTCAGGGGCTCACGAGCAGTACTTC. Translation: CASRFSGAHEQYF.

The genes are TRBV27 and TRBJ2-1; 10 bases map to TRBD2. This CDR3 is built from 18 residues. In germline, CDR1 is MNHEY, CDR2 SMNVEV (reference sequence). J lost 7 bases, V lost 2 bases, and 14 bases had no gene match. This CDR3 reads CASSLRDNLSGRRNEQFF. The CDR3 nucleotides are TGTGCCAGCAGTTTACGGGACAACCTTAGCGGGAGGCGGAATGAGCAGTTCTTC.

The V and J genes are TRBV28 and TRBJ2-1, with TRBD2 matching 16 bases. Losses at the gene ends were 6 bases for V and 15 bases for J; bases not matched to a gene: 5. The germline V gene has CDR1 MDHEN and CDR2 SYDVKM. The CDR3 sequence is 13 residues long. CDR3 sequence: CASSPGTSGRGFF. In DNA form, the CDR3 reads TGTGCCAGCAGCCCTGGGACTAGCGGGAGGGGGTTCTTC.

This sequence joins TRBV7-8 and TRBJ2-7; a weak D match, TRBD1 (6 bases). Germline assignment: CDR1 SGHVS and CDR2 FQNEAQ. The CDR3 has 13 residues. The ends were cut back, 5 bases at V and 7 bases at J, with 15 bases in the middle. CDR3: CASSTSRGREQYF. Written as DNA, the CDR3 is TGTGCCAGCAGCACCAGCAGGGGACGGGAGCAGTACTTC.

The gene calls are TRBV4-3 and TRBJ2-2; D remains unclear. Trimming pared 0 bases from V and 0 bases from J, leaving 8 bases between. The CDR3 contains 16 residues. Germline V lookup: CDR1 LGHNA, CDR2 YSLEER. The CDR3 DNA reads TGCGCCAGCAGCCAAGAACTTTTCGCGAACACCGGGGAGCTGTTTTTT. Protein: CASSQELFANTGELFF.

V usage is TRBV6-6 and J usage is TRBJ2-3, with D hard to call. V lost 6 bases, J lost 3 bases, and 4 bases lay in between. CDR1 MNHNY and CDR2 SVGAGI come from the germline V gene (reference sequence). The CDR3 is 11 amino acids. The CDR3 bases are TGTGCCAGCAGCCTGACAGATACGCAGTATTTT. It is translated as CASSLTDTQYF.

The CDR3: CASSVDGGLETQYF. Written as DNA, the CDR3 is TGTGCCAGCAGCGTAGATGGCGGCTTAGAGACCCAGTACTTC. The V call is TRBV9, the J call TRBJ2-5, with D unclear. The CDR3 totals 14 residues. Looked up from germline, CDR1 is SGDLS and CDR2 is YYNGEE. Trimming removed 0 bases at V and 4 bases at J, with 10 bases between.

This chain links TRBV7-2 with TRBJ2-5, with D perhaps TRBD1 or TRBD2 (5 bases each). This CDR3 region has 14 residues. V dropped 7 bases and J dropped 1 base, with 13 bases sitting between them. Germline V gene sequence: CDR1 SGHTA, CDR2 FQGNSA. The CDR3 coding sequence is TGTGCCAGCACTTGGGACCCTTCCCAAGAGACCCAGTACTTC. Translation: CASTWDPSQETQYF.

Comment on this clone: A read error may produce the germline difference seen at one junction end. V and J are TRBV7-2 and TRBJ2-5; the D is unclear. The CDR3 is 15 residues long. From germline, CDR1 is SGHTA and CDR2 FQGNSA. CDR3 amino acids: CASTLYLRPAETQYF. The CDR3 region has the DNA TGTGCCAGCACCTTATACCTCCGGCCGGCAGAGACCCAGTACTTC.

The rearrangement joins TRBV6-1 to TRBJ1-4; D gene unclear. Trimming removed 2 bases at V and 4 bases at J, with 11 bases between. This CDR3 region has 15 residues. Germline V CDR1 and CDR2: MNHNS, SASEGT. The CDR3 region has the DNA TGTGCCAGCAGTGAAACCCTGGCGGATAATGAAAAACTGTTTTTT. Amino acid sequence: CASSETLADNEKLFF.

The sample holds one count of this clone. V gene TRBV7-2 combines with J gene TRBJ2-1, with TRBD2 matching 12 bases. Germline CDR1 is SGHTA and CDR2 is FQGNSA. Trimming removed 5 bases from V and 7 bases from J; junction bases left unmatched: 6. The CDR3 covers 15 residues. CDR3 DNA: TGTGCCAGCAGCGAAGGACTAGCGGGGTCGAATGAGCAGTTCTTC. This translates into CASSEGLAGSNEQFF.

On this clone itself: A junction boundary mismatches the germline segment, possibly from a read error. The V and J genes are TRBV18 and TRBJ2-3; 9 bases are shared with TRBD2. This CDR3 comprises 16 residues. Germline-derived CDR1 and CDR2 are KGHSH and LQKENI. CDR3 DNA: TGTGCCAGCTCGCCACTAGCGGGTACTAGCACAGATACGCAGTATTTT. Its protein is CASSPLAGTSTDTQYF.

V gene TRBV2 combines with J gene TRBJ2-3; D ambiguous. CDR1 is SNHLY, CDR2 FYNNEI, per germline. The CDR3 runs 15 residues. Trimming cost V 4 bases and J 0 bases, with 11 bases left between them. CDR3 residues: CASSVGIPSTDTQYF. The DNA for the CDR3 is TGTGCCAGCAGTGTAGGGATCCCTAGCACAGATACGCAGTATTTT.

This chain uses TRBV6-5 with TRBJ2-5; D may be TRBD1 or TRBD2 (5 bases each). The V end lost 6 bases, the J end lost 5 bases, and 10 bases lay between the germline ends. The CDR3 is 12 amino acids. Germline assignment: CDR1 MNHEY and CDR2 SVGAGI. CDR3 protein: CASSSGTETQYF. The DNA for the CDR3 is TGTGCCAGCAGCTCAGGGACCGAGACCCAGTACTTC.

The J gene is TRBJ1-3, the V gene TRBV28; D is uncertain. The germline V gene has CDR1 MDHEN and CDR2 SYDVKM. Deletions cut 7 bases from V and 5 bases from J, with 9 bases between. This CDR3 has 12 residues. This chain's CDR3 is CASNVGRNTIYF. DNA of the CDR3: TGTGCCAGCAATGTAGGACGAAACACCATATATTTT.

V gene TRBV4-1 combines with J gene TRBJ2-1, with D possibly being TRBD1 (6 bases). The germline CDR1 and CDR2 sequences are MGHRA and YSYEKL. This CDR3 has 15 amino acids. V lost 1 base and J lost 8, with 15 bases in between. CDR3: CASSQAWSQGYEQFF. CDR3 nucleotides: TGCGCCAGCAGCCAAGCATGGTCGCAGGGGTATGAGCAGTTCTTC.

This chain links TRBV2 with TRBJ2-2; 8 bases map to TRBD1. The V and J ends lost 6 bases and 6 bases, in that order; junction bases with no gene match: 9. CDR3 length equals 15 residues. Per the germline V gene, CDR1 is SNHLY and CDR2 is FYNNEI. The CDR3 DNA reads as TGTGCCAGCAGGCCACAGGGGGAGAGAGCCGGGGAGCTGTTTTTT. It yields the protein CASRPQGERAGELFF.

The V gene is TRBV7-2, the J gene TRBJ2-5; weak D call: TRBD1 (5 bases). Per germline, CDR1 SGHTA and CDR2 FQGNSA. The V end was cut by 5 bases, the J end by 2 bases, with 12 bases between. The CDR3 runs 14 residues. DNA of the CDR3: TGTGCCAGCAGCCCCACAGGAATACAAGAGACCCAGTACTTC. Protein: CASSPTGIQETQYF. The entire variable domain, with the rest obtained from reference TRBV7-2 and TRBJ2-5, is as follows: GAGVSQSPSNKVTEKGKDVELRCDPISGHTALYWYRQSLGQGLEFLIYFQGNSAPDKSGLPSDRFSAERTGGSVSTLTIQRTQQEDSAVYLCASSPTGIQETQYFGPGTRLLVL.

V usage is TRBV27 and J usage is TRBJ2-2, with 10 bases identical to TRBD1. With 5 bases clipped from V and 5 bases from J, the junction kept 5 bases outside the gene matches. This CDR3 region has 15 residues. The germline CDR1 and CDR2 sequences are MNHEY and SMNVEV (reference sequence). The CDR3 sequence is CASSPRTGGTGELFF. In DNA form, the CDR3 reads TGTGCCAGCAGTCCGCGGACAGGGGGGACCGGGGAGCTGTTTTTT.

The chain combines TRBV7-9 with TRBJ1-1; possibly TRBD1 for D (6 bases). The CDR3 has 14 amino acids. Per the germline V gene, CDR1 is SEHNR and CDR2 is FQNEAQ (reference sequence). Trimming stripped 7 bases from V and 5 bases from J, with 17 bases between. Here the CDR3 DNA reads TGTGCCAGCAACTTCCAGGGAGGGGGAACTGAAGCTTTCTTT. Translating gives CASNFQGGGTEAFF.

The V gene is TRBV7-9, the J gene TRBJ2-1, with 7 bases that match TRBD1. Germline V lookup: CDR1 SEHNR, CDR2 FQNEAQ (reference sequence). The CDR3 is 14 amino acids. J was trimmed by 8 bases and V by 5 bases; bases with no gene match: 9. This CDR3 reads CASSSRDSSHEQFF. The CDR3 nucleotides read TGTGCCAGCAGCAGCCGGGACAGTTCACATGAGCAGTTCTTC. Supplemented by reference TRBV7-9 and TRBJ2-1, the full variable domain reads DTGVSQNPRHKITKRGQNVTFRCDPISEHNRLYWYRQTLGQGPEFLTYFQNEAQLEKSRLLSDRFSAERPKGSFSTLEIQRTEQGDSAMYLCASSSRDSSHEQFFGPGTRLTVL.